Included here is one T cell receptor beta chain sequence, with context. The sample is drawn from a study of blood T cell repertoires in COVID-19. Overall study: COVID-19 samples, acute and convalescent, were from the United States, Italy and Spain.

Trimming removed 2 bases at V and 2 bases at J, with 7 bases between. Germline loops: CDR1 GTSNPN, CDR2 SVGIG (reference sequence). This CDR3 is 13 amino acids long. Data came from immunoSEQ multiplex PCR; TCRdb stores just in-frame clones and leaves some out. Here the sample spans more than 60,000 clones, around 88% being singletons. This chain links TRBV30 with TRBJ1-5; TRBD1 might be the D (5 bases). This sequence was found in an elderly woman with active or convalescent COVID-19. Sequenced material: peripheral blood. The CDR3: CAWSSRGNQPQHF. The CDR3 coding sequence is TGTGCCTGGAGTTCCAGGGGCAATCAGCCCCAGCATTTT.